Below are 18 T cell receptor beta chains sequenced from a single sample in a study of blood T cell repertoires in COVID-19. This table comes from immunoSEQ multiplex PCR, and its TCRdb copy is limited to in-frame clones, with some not included. Of some 140,000 clones in the sample, roughly 89% were seen once. The sequenced material came from peripheral blood. The receptors shown here come from a man aged 50 to 59 with acute or convalescent COVID-19.

This clone was observed a single time. This chain links TRBV5-1 with TRBJ1-4; D is perhaps TRBD1 (6 bases). Germline loops: CDR1 SGHRS, CDR2 YFSETQ. The V end was cut by 0 bases, the J end by 0 bases, with 9 bases between. The CDR3 totals 16 residues. As DNA, the CDR3 is TGCGCCAGCAGCTTGGGACAGGCTCCAACTAATGAAAAACTGTTTTTT. Translated: CASSLGQAPTNEKLFF.

V gene TRBV6-5 combines with J gene TRBJ1-1, with D possibly matching TRBD1 (6 bases). The CDR3 spans 14 residues. Deletions cut 6 bases from V and 3 bases from J, with 14 bases between. CDR1 MNHEY and CDR2 SVGAGI come from the germline V gene. This chain's CDR3 is CASSNREGDTEAFF. The CDR3, as DNA: TGTGCCAGCAGCAACAGGGAAGGGGACACTGAAGCTTTCTTT.

The gene calls are TRBV9 and TRBJ2-4, with 7 bases fitting TRBD2. The CDR3 spans 16 residues. Per germline, CDR1 SGDLS and CDR2 YYNGEE. The V segment lost 0 bases and the J segment 3 bases; nucleotides outside the gene matches: 6. The CDR3: CASSVGDYWDKNIQYF. The DNA for the CDR3 is TGTGCCAGCAGCGTAGGGGACTACTGGGACAAAAACATTCAGTACTTC.

V and J are TRBV27 and TRBJ2-7; 11 positions agree with TRBD1. The germline gives CDR1 MNHEY, CDR2 SMNVEV (reference sequence). There are 16 residues in the CDR3. Germline trimming cut 5 bases from V and 2 bases from J; bases unmatched to any gene: 8. The CDR3 here is CASSAAGTGGTYEQYF. The CDR3 bases are TGTGCCAGCAGTGCGGCCGGGACAGGGGGTACCTACGAGCAGTACTTC.

This clone was seen a single time. CDR3 bases: TGCGCCAGCAGCTTGGACAGTAGAAATTCACCCCTCCACTTT. This sequence encodes CASSLDSRNSPLHF. This chain links TRBV5-1 with TRBJ1-6; D is uncertain. CDR3 size: 14 residues. With 0 bases removed from V and 7 bases from J, the gap between germline ends came to 8 bases. Per germline, CDR1 SGHRS and CDR2 YFSETQ.

The V gene is TRBV4-2, the J gene TRBJ2-3; 8 bases are shared with TRBD2. V was clipped by 0 bases and J by 7 bases; unmatched bases: 9. CDR1 is LGHNA and CDR2 is YNFKEQ in the germline V gene. CDR3 length equals 16 residues. CDR3 in DNA: TGTGCCAGCAGCCAAGAAACAGCGGGAGTAGGATATACGCAGTATTTT. It translates to CASSQETAGVGYTQYF.

This chain connects TRBV4-1 to TRBJ1-4; D unclear. V was shortened by 3 bases and J by 8 bases, with 16 bases between the two germline ends. CDR1 and CDR2 (germline): MGHRA, YSYEKL. CDR3 length equals 15 residues. For the CDR3, the DNA is TGCGCCAGCAGCCAGAGCGGGGAGGGAGCAGAAAAACTGTTTTTT. Translation gives CASSQSGEGAEKLFF.

The chain's CDR3 is CASSSGTGNYNEQFF. CDR3 bases: TGTGCCAGCAGTTCCGGGACAGGGAACTACAATGAGCAGTTCTTC. J is TRBJ2-1 and V is TRBV27, with 9 bases identical to TRBD1. Germline CDR1 MNHEY, CDR2 SMNVEV (reference sequence). Trimming took 4 bases from V and 3 from J; bases not matched to a gene: 4. CDR3 length: 15 residues.

The V call is TRBV6-2 or TRBV6-3, the J call TRBJ1-4; tentative D call: TRBD1 (6 bases). The V end was cut by 2 bases, the J end by 8 bases, with 12 bases between. Germline CDR1 and CDR2: MNHEY and SVGEGT. The CDR3 totals 14 residues. The CDR3 coding sequence is TGTGCCAGCAGTTACGCCAGGGGCGACGAAAAACTGTTTTTT. Amino acid sequence: CASSYARGDEKLFF.

The chain combines TRBV18 with TRBJ2-5; D ambiguous. CDR1 is KGHSH and CDR2 is LQKENI in the germline V gene. V lost 2 bases, J lost 1 base, and 5 bases lay in between. The CDR3 is made up of 13 amino acids. The CDR3 here is CASSPRLQETQYF. For the CDR3, the DNA is TGTGCCAGCTCACCAAGACTCCAAGAGACCCAGTACTTC. The full variable domain, in which reference TRBV18 and TRBJ2-5 provide the parts outside the CDR3, is NAGVMQNPRHLVRRRGQEARLRCSPMKGHSHVYWYRQLPEEGLKFMVYLQKENIIDESGMPKERFSAEFPKEGPSILRIQQVVRGDSAAYFCASSPRLQETQYFGPGTRLLVL.

The chain is built from TRBV9 and TRBJ1-2; maybe TRBD1 (6 bases). Trimming pared 4 bases from V and 2 bases from J, leaving 21 bases between. Germline V gives CDR1 SGDLS, CDR2 YYNGEE. This CDR3 is built from 17 residues. The DNA of the CDR3 is TGTGCCAGCAGCCGAAGACATACAGGGACCGACAACTATGGCTACACCTTC. Protein: CASSRRHTGTDNYGYTF. Looking up the rest from reference TRBV9 and TRBJ1-2 gives the full variable domain: DSGVTQTPKHLITATGQRVTLRCSPRSGDLSVYWYQQSLDQGLQFLIQYYNGEERAKGNILERFSAQQFPDLHSELNLSSLELGDSALYFCASSRRHTGTDNYGYTFGSGTRLTVV.

The chain uses TRBV29-1 and TRBJ2-5, with TRBD2 matching 13 bases. Losses at the gene ends were 2 bases for V and 5 bases for J; bases not matched to a gene: 8. CDR3 length: 16 residues. Per the germline V gene, CDR1 is SQVTM and CDR2 is ANQGSEA. The CDR3 DNA is TGCAGCGTTGAAAGGACTAGCGGGAGTCGGGGGGAGACCCAGTACTTC. It specifies CSVERTSGSRGETQYF.

The rearrangement links TRBV4-2 to TRBJ2-5, with 10 bases matching TRBD1. The germline gives CDR1 LGHNA, CDR2 YNFKEQ. The CDR3 runs 16 residues. J was trimmed by 5 bases and V by 4 bases; bases with no gene match: 10. CDR3 sequence (DNA): TGTGCCAGCAGCCCTCGGGATCGGGGACAGGGGGAGACCCAGTACTTC. Translation: CASSPRDRGQGETQYF.

The J gene is TRBJ1-6, the V gene TRBV27; 8 bases map to TRBD1. V dropped 2 bases and J dropped 2; count of bases not matched to a gene: 8. The CDR3 is made up of 18 amino acids. Germline V gene sequence: CDR1 MNHEY, CDR2 SMNVEV (reference sequence). The DNA of the CDR3 is TGTGCCAGCAGTTTAAACAGGGGGTCCCTGACCTATAATTCACCCCTCCACTTT. This encodes CASSLNRGSLTYNSPLHF.

The chain employs TRBV28 and TRBJ1-3; 9 positions match TRBD1. The V gene end was trimmed by 3 bases and the J gene end by 3 bases; junction bases not matched to a gene: 3. Per the germline V gene, CDR1 is MDHEN and CDR2 is SYDVKM. This CDR3 region has 15 residues. Here the CDR3 DNA reads TGTGCCAGCAGTTTCCCGGACAGGGGTGGAAACACCATATATTTT. Residues: CASSFPDRGGNTIYF.

The rearrangement links TRBV28 to TRBJ2-2; D is unresolved. V shed 6 bases and J shed 0 bases, with 11 bases lying between them. This CDR3 comprises 15 residues. Germline V CDR1 and CDR2: MDHEN, SYDVKM. CDR3 DNA sequence: TGTGCCAGCAGCCCCCATGCGGCGAACACCGGGGAGCTGTTTTTT. Protein sequence: CASSPHAANTGELFF.

This clone occurred once. The chain combines TRBV5-8 with TRBJ2-1; D uncertain. This CDR3 contains 15 residues. Trimming took 1 base from V and 0 from J, leaving 8 bases between them. Germline V gives CDR1 SGHTS, CDR2 YDEGEE. This chain's CDR3 is CASSLRRSSYNEQFF. The CDR3 DNA reads as TGTGCCAGCAGCTTGCGGCGGAGCTCCTACAATGAGCAGTTCTTC.

This sequence joins TRBV6-2 or TRBV6-3 and TRBJ2-5; D unclear. The germline V gene encodes CDR1 MNHEY and CDR2 SVGEGT. The length of the CDR3 is 15 residues. Between the trimmed V and J ends, which lost 3 bases and 1 base, there was a span of 12 bases. CDR3 coding DNA: TGTGCCAGCAGTTATTGGCAGATTTTCCAAGAGACCCAGTACTTC. This sequence encodes CASSYWQIFQETQYF.